This TCR beta chain is from a study of CXCR3 chemokines and chemotherapy response in bladder cancer. As for this clonotype: The likely explanation is a read error, given a far larger clone one base away.

The V end was cut by 5 bases, the J end by 6 bases, with 13 bases between. Germline values: CDR1 MNHNS, CDR2 SASEGT. The CDR3 covers 13 residues. TCRdb re-analysed the PCR reads in MiXCR, keeping a single row per CDR3 protein. The sample includes about 8,100 distinct CDR3 sequences, 10% to 15% of them seen just once. The chain joins TRBV6-1 to TRBJ1-2, with D possibly TRBD1 on 5 matching bases. The receptor comes from a human donor with bladder cancer that responded to neoadjuvant chemotherapy. The biological material was taken from a patient whose treatment included neoadjuvant chemotherapy. CDR3 DNA sequence: TGTGCCAGCAGTCTTGGAGGGACTCATGGCTACACCTTC. Translated, it gives CASSLGGTHGYTF.